A selection of T cell receptor beta chains follows, all from one sample in a study of regulatory T cells in long-lasting Graves disease. TCRdb used MiXCR to reprocess the multiplex PCR reads, holding one entry per CDR3 protein. In the table there are 420,000 or so distinct CDR3 sequences, around a quarter of which are singletons. This specimen was peripheral blood mononuclear cells (PBMCs), taken when the disease was refractory, from a patient treated with antithyroid drugs. The receptors stem from a female donor with Graves disease. Both conserved end residues are trimmed from each CDR3. Each record gives: V gene, J gene, clone size, CDR3 protein. Size tells how often a clone was seen (once, few, many) or the class of an expanded clone, and some rows leave it out.

v_gene: TRBV18
j_gene: TRBJ2-5
abundance: few
CDR3aa: ASSPGTSQETQY

v_gene: TRBV5-1
j_gene: TRBJ2-3
abundance: .
CDR3aa: ASSLGHDTDTQY

v_gene: TRBV3-1
j_gene: TRBJ2-7
abundance: few
CDR3aa: ASRRDPSGTYEQY

v_gene: TRBV2
j_gene: TRBJ1-5
abundance: .
CDR3aa: ASRGPSSNQPQH

v_gene: TRBV12-3/TRBV12-4
j_gene: TRBJ2-7
abundance: many
CDR3aa: ASSIRSPYEQY

v_gene: TRBV7-2
j_gene: TRBJ2-7
abundance: many
CDR3aa: ASSPNGLAVLSSYEQY

v_gene: TRBV28
j_gene: TRBJ1-2
abundance: many
CDR3aa: ASSGGFFGGYT

v_gene: TRBV20-1
j_gene: TRBJ1-4
abundance: many
CDR3aa: SARPTGTGAVKLF

v_gene: TRBV7-3
j_gene: TRBJ1-6
abundance: .
CDR3aa: ASATTGNYNSPLH

v_gene: TRBV2
j_gene: TRBJ2-3
abundance: .
CDR3aa: ASAISTDTQY

v_gene: TRBV28
j_gene: TRBJ1-5
abundance: .
CDR3aa: ASSRQVQYQPQH

v_gene: TRBV27
j_gene: TRBJ2-7
abundance: once
CDR3aa: ASSTDETYEQY

v_gene: TRBV28
j_gene: TRBJ1-5
abundance: many
CDR3aa: ASTRGGLQPQH

v_gene: TRBV12-3/TRBV12-4
j_gene: TRBJ2-7
abundance: many
CDR3aa: ASSLVAGEQY

v_gene: TRBV4-2
j_gene: TRBJ2-2
abundance: few
CDR3aa: ASSQEGRGAKGTGELF

v_gene: TRBV28
j_gene: TRBJ1-5
abundance: .
CDR3aa: ASSLIAGGEGGQPQH

v_gene: TRBV6-5
j_gene: TRBJ2-5
abundance: few
CDR3aa: ASSYGGQGGETQY

v_gene: TRBV19
j_gene: TRBJ1-2
abundance: .
CDR3aa: ASSRDRMRYT

v_gene: TRBV28
j_gene: TRBJ1-1
abundance: many
CDR3aa: ASSSTGKENTEAF

v_gene: TRBV11-1
j_gene: TRBJ2-2
abundance: many
CDR3aa: ASSLAPGLAGEELF

v_gene: TRBV6-2/TRBV6-3
j_gene: TRBJ1-1
abundance: few
CDR3aa: ASSYMDRGTEAF

v_gene: TRBV7-2
j_gene: TRBJ2-7
abundance: many
CDR3aa: ASSYGTGNEQY

v_gene: TRBV13
j_gene: TRBJ1-2
abundance: many
CDR3aa: ASSSRGYYGYT

v_gene: TRBV20-1
j_gene: TRBJ2-6
abundance: .
CDR3aa: SARDPEVASSGANVPT